This TCR beta chain was obtained from a study of beta chain features in type 1 diabetes. It was via CD45RO/CCR7/CD25/CD127/CD95/CD27 that CD4+ naive, central memory, regulatory and stem cell-like memory cells were sorted. The CDR3 extends over 15 amino acids. Trimming removed 0 bases at V and 2 bases at J, with 11 bases between. Germline CDR1 is SGHTA and CDR2 is FQGNSA. Sequenced material consisted of expressed TCRB transcripts (all of the isolated RNA was reverse transcribed). The protocol was immunoSEQ multiplex PCR, while the TCRdb copy is restricted to in-frame clones and leaves out a portion. The sample contains 680,000 or so clones, around an eighth of which appear only once. Findings and caveats of the study: There was a moderate but significant shortening of TCRB CDR3s in all four CD4+ subsets of Type 1 diabetes patients.

Only a few counts were recorded for this clone. Its target is not known. Material for sequencing was naive CD4+ T cells from blood. The source of this sequence is a man aged 18 to 30 with type 1 diabetes. The V gene is TRBV7-2, the J gene TRBJ2-7, with D possibly matching TRBD1 (6 bases). In DNA, the CDR3 is TGTGCCAGCAGCTTAGCACAGGGAAATCCCTACGAGCAGTACTTC. Its translation is CASSLAQGNPYEQYF. The full variable domain, its missing parts supplied by reference TRBV7-2 and TRBJ2-7, is GAGVSQSPSNKVTEKGKDVELRCDPISGHTALYWYRQSLGQGLEFLIYFQGNSAPDKSGLPSDRFSAERTGGSVSTLTIQRTQQEDSAVYLCASSLAQGNPYEQYFGPGTRLTVT.